This T cell receptor (beta chain) stems from a study of a mutant IDH1 vaccine in newly diagnosed glioma. Across the whole study: Treated patients had a mean age of approximately 40 years and an approximately 60% male, 37.5% female split. Therapy received beforehand was radiotherapy, temozolomide, or both, with most patients given both.

Germline loops: CDR1 MNHEY, CDR2 SVGAGI. Trimming cost V 5 bases and J 3 bases, with 14 bases left between them. The CDR3 length is 14 residues. Comments on this clone: What it binds is unknown.

Assay used: immunoSEQ multiplex PCR; TCRdb lists only in-frame clones, some missing. The sample carries over 55,000 clones, just under 90% recorded once. Time point described: week 5, during vaccination. All doses held 300 ug of mutant IDH1 20-mer peptide, with topical imiquimod. The chain carries TRBV6-5 and TRBJ2-7; TRBD2 might be the D (6 bases). The source material was PBMCs, sampled from a glioma patient whose treatment included an IDH1 peptide vaccine. This clonotype originated in a woman aged 40 to 55 with glioma. In nucleotides, the CDR3 is TGTGCCAGCAGTCACCGGGGACTCAACTACGAGCAGTACTTC. Translating gives CASSHRGLNYEQYF.